The rows below give T cell receptor beta chains drawn from one sample of a study of tumor and adjacent non-tumor tissue in lung cancer. TCRdb re-analysed the multiplex PCR reads in MiXCR, keeping a single row per CDR3 protein. This sample has some 120,000 distinct CDR3 sequences, with roughly 64% found just once. Sequences were obtained from lung tumor tissue. These receptors were taken from a man aged 30 to 39 with non-small cell lung cancer. The CDR3 runs from the conserved cysteine through the conserved F or W. The D gene is left open where the match is weak. Part of the rows lack a size; the others show once, few, many or a class for expanded clones.

j_call d_call clone_size v_call cdr3_nt cdr3_aa
TRBJ2-7 . once TRBV18 TGTGCCAGCTCACCACAGGGTGGAGGTGAATACGAGGAGTACTTC CASSPQGGGEYEEYF
TRBJ2-3 TRBD1 . TRBV12-3/TRBV12-4 TGTACCAGCAGTCAAGGACAGGGGAACACAGATACGCAGTATTTT CTSSQGQGNTDTQYF
TRBJ2-1 TRBD2 . TRBV4-3 TGCGCCAGCAGCCAAGATCCAACAAACGGGGGGGCTGATGAGCAGTTCTTC CASSQDPTNGGADEQFF
TRBJ2-3 TRBD2 . TRBV4-3 TGCGCCAGCAGCCAAGGCGGGAGCGGGGTTAGCACAGATACGCAGTATTTT CASSQGGSGVSTDTQYF
TRBJ1-1 . . TRBV5-6 TGTGCCAGCAGCCAAAAGCTTCTGGGCAACAGTGAAGCTTTCTTT CASSQKLLGNSEAFF
TRBJ2-7 TRBD2 . TRBV20-1 TGCAGTGCCAGAAGTCTAGCGGGCGACTCCTACGGGCAGTACTTC CSARSLAGDSYGQYF
TRBJ2-7 . . TRBV20-1 TGCAGTGCTTCCGCACCGACAGGCAGCACTTACGTGCGGTACTTC CSASAPTGSTYVRYF
TRBJ2-3 . many TRBV20-1 TGCAGTGCACGGGACGACTACTGGGGCACAGATACGCAGTATTTT CSARDDYWGTDTQYF
TRBJ2-3 TRBD1 few TRBV4-3 TGCGCCAGCAGTCCAGGACAGGGATCAGATACGCAGTATTTT CASSPGQGSDTQYF
TRBJ2-5 . . TRBV12-3/TRBV12-4 TGTGCCAGCACTCCGGGGCAGGGCCGAGAGACCCAGTATTTC CASTPGQGRETQYF
TRBJ1-4 . . TRBV4-3 TGCGCCAGTAGCCGAGTTTCCGGGGCAGAAAAACTGTTTTTT CASSRVSGAEKLFF
TRBJ2-7 . . TRBV20-1 TGCAGTGCTAGAGATCGGGAGTACGAGCGGTGCTTC CSARDREYERCF
TRBJ1-1 . many TRBV6-5 TGTGCCAGCAGTTACATTTCAGTGAACACTGAAGCTTTCTTT CASSYISVNTEAFF
TRBJ2-7 . once TRBV6-1 TGTGCCAGCAATGTTTTTGTCTCCTATGAGCAGTACTTC CASNVFVSYEQYF
TRBJ1-1 . once TRBV20-1 TGCAGTGCTCACACGGCTGGAACTGAAGCTCTCTTT CSAHTAGTEALF
TRBJ2-1 TRBD2 . TRBV12-3/TRBV12-4 TGTGCCAGTAATATAGCGGGTAGCTCCTACAATAAGCAGTTCTTC CASNIAGSSYNKQFF
TRBJ2-2 . . TRBV20-1 TGCAGTGCTAGCGGTCGGTCGACCGGGGAGCTGTATTTT CSASGRSTGELYF
TRBJ2-3 TRBD2 once TRBV20-1 TGCAGTGTTCCTACTAGCGGTGGTCGGACAGATACGCAGTATTTT CSVPTSGGRTDTQYF
TRBJ2-3 TRBD2 . TRBV10-3 TGTGCCATCAGCCAGGACACGACTAGCAATCAGCCCCAGTATTTT CAISQDTTSNQPQYF
TRBJ2-3 TRBD1 . TRBV4-2 TGTGCCAGCTGTCAACTCGGGACAGAAATGGTGGGTACGCAGTATTTT CASCQLGTEMVGTQYF
TRBJ2-3 . many TRBV29-1 TGCAGCGTTGCGGGCGGGAGCACAGATACGCAGTATTTT CSVAGGSTDTQYF
TRBJ2-2 . . TRBV7-8 TGTGCCAGCAACCTGGGGACACTCCACACCGGGGAGCTGTTTTTT CASNLGTLHTGELFF
TRBJ2-1 . . TRBV29-1 TGCAGCGTTGTAAGAGGCGGTGAGCAGTTATTC CSVVRGGEQLF